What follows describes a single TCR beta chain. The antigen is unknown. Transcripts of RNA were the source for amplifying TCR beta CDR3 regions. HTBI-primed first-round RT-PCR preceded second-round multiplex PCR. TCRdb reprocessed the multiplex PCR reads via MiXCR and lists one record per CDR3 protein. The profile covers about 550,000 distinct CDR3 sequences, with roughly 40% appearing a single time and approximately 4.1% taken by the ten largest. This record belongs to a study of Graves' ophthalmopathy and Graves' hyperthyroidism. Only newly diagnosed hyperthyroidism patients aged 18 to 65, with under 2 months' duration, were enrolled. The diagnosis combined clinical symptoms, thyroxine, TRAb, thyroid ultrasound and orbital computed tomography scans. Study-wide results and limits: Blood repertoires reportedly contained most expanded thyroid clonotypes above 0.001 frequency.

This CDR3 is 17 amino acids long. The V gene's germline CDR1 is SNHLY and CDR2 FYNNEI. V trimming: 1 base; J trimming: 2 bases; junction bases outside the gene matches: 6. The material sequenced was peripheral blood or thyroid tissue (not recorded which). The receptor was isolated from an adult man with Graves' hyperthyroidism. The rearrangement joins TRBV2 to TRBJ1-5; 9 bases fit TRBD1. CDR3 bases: TGTGCCAGCAGTGAAGTCGGGGACAGGGTTGGCAATCAGCCCCAGCATTTT. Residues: CASSEVGDRVGNQPQHF.